This T cell receptor (beta chain) was profiled in a study of T cells in Graves' hyperthyroidism and ophthalmopathy. Study-level findings and limits: Most clonotypes expanded in thyroid above 0.001 were likewise present in blood. Ophthalmopathy stood apart from stable hyperthyroidism in a 13 V-J model.

Individuals with ophthalmopathy presented a Clinical Activity Score of at least 3, a NOSPECS grade of at least 4 and a duration under 3 months. The authors obtained PBMCs from about 9.5 ml of fresh peripheral blood. This clonotype was counted ten times or more. Its antigen remains unidentified. Template material for amplifying TCR beta CDR3 regions consisted of RNA transcripts. The TCR CDR3 was amplified in a first-round RT-PCR using the HTBI primer set. TCRdb reanalysed the multiplex PCR reads using MiXCR and keeps one entry per CDR3 protein. The sample records hundreds of thousands of distinct CDR3 sequences, roughly an eighth being singletons. The germline CDR1 and CDR2 sequences are LNHDA and SQIVND (reference sequence). There are 17 residues in the CDR3. V lost 0 bases to trimming and J lost 2 bases; unmatched junction nucleotides: 4.

This receptor was obtained from a middle-aged woman with Graves' ophthalmopathy. The chain combines TRBV19 with TRBJ2-3, with TRBD2 identical over 11 bases. Material for sequencing was blood. CDR3 coding DNA: TGTGCCAGTAGTATAGATCGACTAGCGGGGCACACAGATACGCAGTATTTT. Amino acids: CASSIDRLAGHTDTQYF. The full variable domain, with the rest looked up from reference TRBV19 and TRBJ2-3, is DGGITQSPKYLFRKEGQNVTLSCEQNLNHDAMYWYRQDPGQGLRLIYYSQIVNDFQKGDIAEGYSVSREKKESFPLTVTSAQKNPTAFYLCASSIDRLAGHTDTQYFGPGTRLTVL.